A single TCR beta chain is shown here with its context. Trimming took off 0 bases at V and 6 bases at J, with 12 bases between the two ends. Germline V gene lookup returns CDR1 SGHNT and CDR2 YYREEE (reference sequence). There are 15 residues in the CDR3. This specimen belongs to a study of blood T cell repertoires in COVID-19. Study at large: Sites across the United States, Italy and Spain contributed samples from acute and convalescent COVID-19. In each case, the material was cDNA or gDNA derived from T cells, B-cell-depleted T cells, or PBMCs.

The method was immunoSEQ multiplex PCR; TCRdb's version includes in-frame clones alone and lacks a portion of them. Of about 110,000 clones listed, 80% to 85% are singletons. Sequenced material: peripheral blood. The sequence was obtained from a man between 65 and 80 years old with acute or convalescent COVID-19. The chain uses TRBV5-4 and TRBJ2-2, with D unclear. The CDR3 nucleotides read TGTGCCAGCAGCTTGGATTCGAGGTCGGCCGGGGAGCTGTTTTTT. Amino acids: CASSLDSRSAGELFF. Full variable domain (remainder filled in from reference TRBV5-4 and TRBJ2-2): ETGVTQSPTHLIKTRGQQVTLRCSSQSGHNTVSWYQQALGQGPQFIFQYYREEENGRGNFPPRFSGLQFPNYSSELNVNALELDDSALYLCASSLDSRSAGELFFGEGSRLTVL.